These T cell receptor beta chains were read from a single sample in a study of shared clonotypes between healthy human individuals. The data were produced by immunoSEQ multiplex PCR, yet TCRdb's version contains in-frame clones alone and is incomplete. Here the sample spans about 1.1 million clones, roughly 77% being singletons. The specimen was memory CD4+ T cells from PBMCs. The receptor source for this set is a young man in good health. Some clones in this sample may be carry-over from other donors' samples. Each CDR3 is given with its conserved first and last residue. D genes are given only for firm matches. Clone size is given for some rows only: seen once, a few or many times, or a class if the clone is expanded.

CDR3: CATSRVVGDEQYF; DNA: TGTGCCACCAGCAGAGTGGTTGGCGACGAGCAGTACTTC; V: TRBV15; D: .; J: TRBJ2-7; size: .
CDR3: CASSARQGTTQYF; DNA: TGTGCCAGCAGCGCCAGACAGGGTACGACGCAGTACTTC; V: TRBV7-3; D: TRBD1; J: TRBJ2-7; size: .
CDR3: CASSVVPSRGPQHF; DNA: TGTGCCAGCAGTGTTGTCCCATCCCGCGGGCCCCAGCATTTT; V: TRBV2; D: .; J: TRBJ1-5; size: .
CDR3: CATSRDPFENSEAFF; DNA: TGTGCCACCAGCAGAGACCCCTTTGAGAACTCTGAAGCTTTCTTT; V: TRBV15; D: .; J: TRBJ1-1; size: .
CDR3: CASSQTAGTLDTQYF; DNA: TGTGCCAGCAGCCAGACGGCGGGGACTCTGGATACGCAGTATTTT; V: TRBV4-2; D: .; J: TRBJ2-3; size: .
CDR3: CASSLDVVGELFF; DNA: TGCGCCAGCAGCTTGGATGTGGTCGGGGAGCTGTTTTTT; V: TRBV5-1; D: .; J: TRBJ2-2; size: .
CDR3: CASSPERAGTDEKLFF; DNA: TGTGCCAGCTCACCGGAGAGAGCAGGGACGGATGAAAAACTGTTTTTT; V: TRBV18; D: .; J: TRBJ1-4; size: .
CDR3: CASSTESGAEQYF; DNA: TGTGCCAGCAGCACGGAATCAGGGGCCGAGCAGTACTTC; V: TRBV7-9; D: .; J: TRBJ2-7; size: many
CDR3: CASSPLGGNEQFF; DNA: TGTGCCAGCAGCCCGCTCGGGGGCAATGAGCAGTTCTTC; V: TRBV14; D: .; J: TRBJ2-1; size: .
CDR3: CASSTWASKNIQYF; DNA: TGTGCCAGCAGCACCTGGGCGAGCAAAAACATTCAGTACTTC; V: TRBV7-2; D: .; J: TRBJ2-4; size: few
CDR3: CAGTNPRWEQYF; DNA: TGTGCCGGGACTAATCCTAGGTGGGAGCAGTACTTC; V: TRBV30; D: TRBD2; J: TRBJ2-7; size: .
CDR3: CASRTTGTGLFGYTF; DNA: TGTGCCAGCAGAACGACCGGGACAGGGTTGTTCGGCTACACCTTC; V: TRBV28; D: TRBD1; J: TRBJ1-2; size: once
CDR3: CASSLGDATNEKLFF; DNA: TGCGCCAGCAGCTTAGGGGATGCAACTAATGAAAAACTGTTTTTT; V: TRBV5-1; D: .; J: TRBJ1-4; size: .
CDR3: CASSPRGDRDHEQYF; DNA: TGTGCCAGCTCACCGAGAGGGGACAGGGATCACGAGCAGTACTTC; V: TRBV18; D: TRBD1; J: TRBJ2-7; size: .
CDR3: CASRLGGWDTEAFF; DNA: TGTGCCAGCAGACTAGGGGGGTGGGACACTGAAGCTTTCTTT; V: TRBV7-2; D: .; J: TRBJ1-1; size: .
CDR3: CAISERSRQGAVRNTEAFF; DNA: TGTGCCATCAGTGAGCGATCCAGACAGGGGGCAGTTAGGAACACTGAAGCTTTCTTT; V: TRBV10-3; D: TRBD1; J: TRBJ1-1; size: .
CDR3: CASSLGLAGVETQYF; DNA: TGTGCCAGCAGTTTGGGACTAGCGGGAGTAGAGACCCAGTACTTC; V: TRBV28; D: TRBD2; J: TRBJ2-5; size: .
CDR3: CASNNIRGRNVPYNEQFF; DNA: TGTGCCAGCAACAATATCCGAGGGAGAAATGTACCCTACAATGAGCAGTTCTTC; V: TRBV11-2; D: .; J: TRBJ2-1; size: once
CDR3: CASRGWGVGADTQYF; DNA: TGTGCCAGCAGGGGGTGGGGAGTCGGGGCAGATACGCAGTATTTT; V: TRBV28; D: .; J: TRBJ2-3; size: .
CDR3: CASSLMGTAQHF; DNA: TGTGCCAGCAGTTTAATGGGAACAGCCCAGCATTTT; V: TRBV28; D: .; J: TRBJ1-5; size: few
CDR3: CASSPGTPSQETQYF; DNA: TGTGCCAGCAGCCCAGGGACCCCATCCCAAGAGACCCAGTACTTC; V: TRBV7-3; D: .; J: TRBJ2-5; size: .
CDR3: CASSRSGTSGTQYF; DNA: TGTGCCAGCAGCAGGTCCGGGACTAGCGGGACCCAGTACTTC; V: TRBV7-9; D: TRBD2; J: TRBJ2-5; size: few
CDR3: CASLGGYEQYF; DNA: TGTGCCAGCCTGGGTGGCTACGAGCAGTACTTC; V: TRBV28; D: .; J: TRBJ2-7; size: .
CDR3: CASRLGTSGGHGYTF; DNA: TGCGCCAGCAGGCTTGGGACGTCAGGAGGACATGGCTACACCTTC; V: TRBV5-1; D: .; J: TRBJ1-2; size: few
CDR3: CASSLASRDTEAFF; DNA: TGCGCCAGCAGCTTGGCTAGTAGGGACACTGAAGCTTTCTTT; V: TRBV5-1; D: .; J: TRBJ1-1; size: few
CDR3: CASSSFLAGTDTQYF; DNA: TGCGCCAGCAGCTCCTTCCTAGCGGGCACAGATACGCAGTATTTT; V: TRBV5-1; D: TRBD2; J: TRBJ2-3; size: few
CDR3: CASSLAPTGVVVNEQFF; DNA: TGTGCCAGCAGCTTAGCCCCGACAGGGGTGGTGGTCAATGAGCAGTTCTTC; V: TRBV7-9; D: TRBD1; J: TRBJ2-1; size: .
CDR3: CASSLADGRTEAFF; DNA: TGTGCCAGCAGCTTAGCAGACGGGAGAACTGAAGCTTTCTTT; V: TRBV7-9; D: .; J: TRBJ1-1; size: few
CDR3: CATSRGIRTVGDTQYF; DNA: TGTGCCACCAGCAGAGGAATAAGGACTGTGGGAGATACGCAGTATTTT; V: TRBV15; D: .; J: TRBJ2-3; size: .
CDR3: CASSGGGAGVADTQYF; DNA: TGTGCCAGCAGCGGGGGTGGAGCGGGAGTGGCAGATACGCAGTATTTT; V: TRBV5-4; D: TRBD2; J: TRBJ2-3; size: .
CDR3: CASSIPAGGRNEQFF; DNA: TGTGCCAGTAGTATTCCGGCGGGAGGCCGCAATGAGCAGTTCTTC; V: TRBV19; D: TRBD2; J: TRBJ2-1; size: .
CDR3: CASSEPGVAYGYTF; DNA: TGTGCCAGCAGTGAACCTGGGGTTGCCTATGGCTACACCTTC; V: TRBV6-1; D: .; J: TRBJ1-2; size: .
CDR3: CASSLGAGLGETQYF; DNA: TGCGCCAGCAGCTTGGGAGCGGGACTGGGAGAGACCCAGTACTTC; V: TRBV5-1; D: TRBD2; J: TRBJ2-5; size: once
CDR3: CATHRGREKLFF; DNA: TGTGCCACACACAGGGGGCGCGAAAAACTGTTTTTT; V: TRBV2; D: TRBD1; J: TRBJ1-4; size: .
CDR3: CASSLTSTNEKLFF; DNA: TGTGCCAGCAGTTTGACTTCAACTAATGAAAAACTGTTTTTT; V: TRBV25-1; D: .; J: TRBJ1-4; size: .
CDR3: CASSREYNEQFF; DNA: TGTGCCAGCAGCCGGGAGTACAATGAGCAGTTCTTC; V: TRBV7-9; D: .; J: TRBJ2-1; size: .
CDR3: CAISVGASYNEQFF; DNA: TGTGCCATCAGTGTAGGGGCCTCCTACAATGAGCAGTTCTTC; V: TRBV10-3; D: .; J: TRBJ2-1; size: .
CDR3: CASSGGLADTQYF; DNA: TGTGCCTCGAGCGGCGGACTGGCAGATACGCAGTATTTT; V: TRBV30; D: .; J: TRBJ2-3; size: few
CDR3: CASSLQGGKLFF; DNA: TGTGCCAGCAGCCTACAGGGGGGAAAACTGTTTTTT; V: TRBV7-9; D: TRBD1; J: TRBJ1-4; size: few
CDR3: CASSLFDRGTVGYTF; DNA: TGTGCCAGCAGCTTATTTGACAGGGGGACGGTGGGCTACACCTTC; V: TRBV7-2; D: TRBD1; J: TRBJ1-2; size: .
CDR3: CASSGLVEVTGQFF; DNA: TGTGCCAGCAGTGGACTGGTAGAAGTAACTGGGCAGTTCTTC; V: TRBV2; D: .; J: TRBJ2-1; size: .
CDR3: CASSLNRGLFNEQFF; DNA: TGTGCCAGCAGCTTAAATAGGGGGCTATTTAATGAGCAGTTCTTC; V: TRBV7-3; D: TRBD1; J: TRBJ2-1; size: .
CDR3: CASSHRDFQETQYF; DNA: TGTGCCAGCAGCCACAGGGACTTCCAAGAGACCCAGTACTTC; V: TRBV28; D: .; J: TRBJ2-5; size: .
CDR3: CASSLIVASGSEQYF; DNA: TGTGCCAGCAGCTTAATCGTGGCTAGCGGGAGCGAGCAGTACTTC; V: TRBV7-2; D: TRBD2; J: TRBJ2-7; size: .
CDR3: CASSFISGANVLTF; DNA: TGTGCCAGCAGTTTTATCTCTGGGGCCAACGTCCTGACTTTC; V: TRBV27; D: .; J: TRBJ2-6; size: .
CDR3: CSVEGIAKNIQYF; DNA: TGCAGCGTTGAAGGAATAGCCAAAAACATTCAGTACTTC; V: TRBV29-1; D: .; J: TRBJ2-4; size: .